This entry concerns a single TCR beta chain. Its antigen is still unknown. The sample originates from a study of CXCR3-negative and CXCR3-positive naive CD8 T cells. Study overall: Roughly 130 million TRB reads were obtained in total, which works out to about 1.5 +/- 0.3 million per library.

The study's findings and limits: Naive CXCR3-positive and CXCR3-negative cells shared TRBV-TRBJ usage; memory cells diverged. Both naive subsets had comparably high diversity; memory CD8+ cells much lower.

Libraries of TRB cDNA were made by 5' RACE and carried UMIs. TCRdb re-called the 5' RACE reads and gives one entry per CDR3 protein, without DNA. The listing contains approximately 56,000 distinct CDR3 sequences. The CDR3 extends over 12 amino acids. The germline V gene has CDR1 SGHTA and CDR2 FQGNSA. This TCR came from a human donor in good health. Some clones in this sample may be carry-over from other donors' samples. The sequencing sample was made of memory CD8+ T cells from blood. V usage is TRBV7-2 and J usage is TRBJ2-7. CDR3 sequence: CASSFTVYEQYF.